This T cell receptor (beta chain) appears in the sequencing data of a study of metastatic and nonmetastatic thyroid tumors. Study overall: Repertoire comparisons spanned blood and tumor or nodule tissue from malignant and benign thyroid patients.

General study results and limits: Significantly higher TCR beta diversity was reportedly seen in malignant thyroid tumors than benign nodules, in blood and tumor.

This clone appeared many times. What it binds is not known. Study processing details: Clinicopathological groups of papillary thyroid cancer showed CDR3 differences that were used to build a distant-metastasis classifier. TCRdb re-analyzed the PCR reads through MiXCR. For this entry, the V and J calls and clone size follow TCRdb and not the study's own pipeline. The sample carries about 92,000 clones, approximately 15% recorded once. V was cut by 0 bases and J by 5 bases, with 8 bases left in between. The V gene's germline CDR1 is SGDLS and CDR2 YYNGEE. The CDR3 length is 13 residues. Thyroid surgery had not been preceded by any treatment in any patient.

Material: blood. V gene TRBV9 combines with J gene TRBJ2-5, with D uncertain. The clonotype comes from a female donor with papillary thyroid cancer or a benign thyroid nodule (not recorded which). Some clones in this sample may be carry-over from other donors' samples. The CDR3 loop is CASSVVGGETQYF. The DNA for the CDR3 is TGTGCCAGCAGCGTAGTTGGTGGGGAGACCCAGTACTTC.